This T cell receptor (beta chain) was obtained from a study of shared clonotypes between healthy human individuals. At the deep level, the assay was run. Sequencing used immunoSEQ multiplex PCR; TCRdb keeps in-frame clones, though not all of them. The sample has about 2.1 million clones; just over 90% are singletons. As defined, naive CD8 cells were CD45RO-negative and positively selected for CCR7, with terminally differentiated effector memory CD45RA+ cells excluded. The V gene lost 3 bases and the J gene lost 2 bases, with 14 bases spanning the gap. This CDR3 is built from 15 residues. CDR1 is SGDLS and CDR2 is YYNGEE in the germline V gene. The table lists this clone with a count of one.

The rearrangement joins TRBV9 to TRBJ1-2; D is perhaps TRBD1 (6 bases). This sequence originates from a young man in good health. Some clones in this sample may be carry-over from other donors' samples. What was sequenced was naive CD8+ T cells from PBMCs. The CDR3 spells CASSEGPTGNYGYTF. The CDR3 DNA follows: TGTGCCAGCAGCGAGGGCCCCACAGGGAACTATGGCTACACCTTC.